One sample yielded the 23 T cell receptor beta chains listed below, sequenced in a study of cytomegalovirus exposure and HLA in healthy donors. Primers included in the PCR were 60 Vbeta and 13 Jbeta primers. Clones were read by immunoSEQ multiplex PCR, and TCRdb kept only the in-frame ones, dropping some. Its table records around 130,000 clones. Sequenced sample: PBMCs. The receptors stem from a woman aged 40 to 49 in good health and CMV-seronegative.

The chain joins TRBV5-1 to TRBJ2-7; possibly TRBD2 for D (5 bases). This CDR3 is built from 14 residues. The germline V gene encodes CDR1 SGHRS and CDR2 YFSETQ. Trimming cost V 3 bases and J 7 bases, with 17 bases left between them. CDR3 coding DNA: TGCGCCAGCAGCTCGGACGGACTTCTGGGTGAGCAGTACGTC. Translated, it gives CASSSDGLLGEQYV.

The CDR3 coding sequence is TGTGCCAGTAGTAGCGGGGGAAGGTGGCAAGAGACCCAGTACTTC. Translating gives CASSSGGRWQETQYF. The V gene is TRBV19, the J gene TRBJ2-5; the match to TRBD2 covers 7 bases. Per germline, CDR1 LNHDA and CDR2 SQIVND (reference sequence). This CDR3 has 15 amino acids. The ends lost 4 bases at V and 2 bases at J; junction bases unmatched: 7. Combining the CDR3 with reference TRBV19 and TRBJ2-5 gives the whole variable domain DGGITQSPKYLFRKEGQNVTLSCEQNLNHDAMYWYRQDPGQGLRLIYYSQIVNDFQKGDIAEGYSVSREKKESFPLTVTSAQKNPTAFYLCASSSGGRWQETQYFGPGTRLLVL.

The chain is built from TRBV7-9 and TRBJ1-3, with D uncertain. CDR1 SEHNR and CDR2 FQNEAQ come from the germline V gene (reference sequence). The CDR3 is 15 residues long. The V gene lost 6 bases and the J gene lost 11 bases, with 23 bases spanning the gap. The CDR3 coding sequence is TGTGCCAGCAGACGGCCCCGGGAGGAGGTAAAGGCCATATATTTT. Amino acid sequence: CASRRPREEVKAIYF.

This CDR3 is CASSTIGGGPNEQFF. The CDR3 DNA follows: TGTGCCAGCAGCACCATCGGGGGGGGGCCCAATGAGCAGTTCTTC. The genes are TRBV7-3 and TRBJ2-1; 8 nucleotides agree with TRBD2. The germline gives CDR1 SGHTA, CDR2 FQGTGA. V lost 5 bases and J lost 6; bases outside the gene matches: 9. This CDR3 has 15 amino acids.

This sequence joins TRBV4-1 and TRBJ2-5; 7 bases fit TRBD2. This CDR3 is built from 19 residues. Losses at the gene ends were 0 bases for V and 5 bases for J; bases not matched to a gene: 18. CDR1 MGHRA and CDR2 YSYEKL come from the germline V gene. The CDR3, as DNA: TGCGCCAGCAGCCAAGATGAGGGACTACTAGGCGGGAGACTGGAGACCCAGTACTTC. It yields the protein CASSQDEGLLGGRLETQYF.

The chain couples TRBV5-1 to TRBJ1-3, with a possible D match to TRBD1 (6 bases). The length of the CDR3 is 15 residues. The germline V gene has CDR1 SGHRS and CDR2 YFSETQ. V shed 4 bases and J shed 0 bases, with 11 bases lying between them. The CDR3 sequence: CASSRDRSSGNTIYF. In DNA form, the CDR3 reads TGCGCCAGCAGCCGTGACAGGTCCTCTGGAAACACCATATATTTT.

For this clone: This sample also contains other DNA sequences that code for the same CDR3. This chain connects TRBV28 to TRBJ2-3; a possible D gene is TRBD1 (6 bases). Trimming pared 8 bases from V and 4 bases from J, leaving 10 bases between. The CDR3 covers 12 residues. Germline CDR1 is MDHEN and CDR2 is SYDVKM. The CDR3 DNA follows: TGTGCCAGCCGGGACACCTCAGATACGCAGTATTTT. This codes for CASRDTSDTQYF.

The chain links TRBV6-5 to TRBJ1-5, with D possibly being TRBD1 (5 bases). The CDR3 consists of 14 residues. CDR1 is MNHEY and CDR2 is SVGAGI in the germline V gene. V lost 4 bases to trimming and J lost 1 base, with 8 bases between them. The CDR3 protein is CASSSPGSNQPQHF. In DNA form, the CDR3 reads TGTGCCAGCAGTTCCCCAGGGAGCAATCAGCCCCAGCATTTT.

V is TRBV5-1 and J is TRBJ1-2; D perhaps matches TRBD1 (5 bases). The CDR3 contains 11 residues. The V end lost 4 bases, the J end lost 4 bases, and 5 bases lay between the germline ends. Germline values: CDR1 SGHRS, CDR2 YFSETQ. As DNA, the CDR3 is TGCGCCAGCAGCCAGGGCTATGGCTACACCTTC. Translation gives CASSQGYGYTF.

The CDR3 DNA follows: TGTGCCAGCTCACCGTCGGACAGGGGTTATAATTCACCCCTCCACTTT. Translating gives CASSPSDRGYNSPLHF. The chain combines TRBV18 with TRBJ1-6, with 9 bases matching TRBD1. The germline gives CDR1 KGHSH, CDR2 LQKENI. Germline trimming cut 3 bases from V and 4 bases from J; bases unmatched to any gene: 4. The CDR3 extends over 16 amino acids.

V and J are TRBV7-2 and TRBJ1-1, with 11 bases fitting TRBD1. CDR3 length: 14 residues. Per germline, CDR1 SGHTA and CDR2 FQGNSA. J was trimmed by 8 bases and V by 6 bases; bases with no gene match: 8. The CDR3 region has the DNA TGTGCCAGCAGATCCCGGACAGGGGGCTTGGAAGCTTTCTTT. The encoded protein is CASRSRTGGLEAFF.

The DNA for the CDR3 is TGTGCCAGCAGCTTACAGGGGTTCCCGGAGACCCAGTACTTC. Translating it yields CASSLQGFPETQYF. This chain uses TRBV7-2 with TRBJ2-5; D may be TRBD1 (6 bases). V was shortened by 2 bases and J by 5 bases, with 12 bases between the two germline ends. Germline CDR1 is SGHTA and CDR2 is FQGNSA. The CDR3 is made up of 14 amino acids.

V is TRBV28 and J is TRBJ2-7, with TRBD1 matching over 7 bases. J lost 2 bases, V lost 3 bases, and 7 bases had no gene match. The CDR3 is 15 amino acids. Germline CDR1 reads MDHEN; CDR2 reads SYDVKM. This CDR3 reads CASSLGQRGPYEQYF. CDR3 DNA: TGTGCCAGCAGTTTGGGACAGAGAGGTCCCTACGAGCAGTACTTC.

For this clone: The sample contains more than one DNA sequence encoding this CDR3. The rearrangement links TRBV29-1 to TRBJ1-2; the D gene is possibly TRBD1 (5 bases). CDR1 SQVTM and CDR2 ANQGSEA come from the germline V gene. The CDR3 is 14 residues long. V was pared by 6 bases and J by 0 bases, with 14 bases between. For the CDR3, the DNA is TGCAGCGTAGGGCCGGGGGAGGCTAACTATGGCTACACCTTC. Translation: CSVGPGEANYGYTF.

V is TRBV6-1 and J is TRBJ2-6; D possibly corresponds to TRBD1 (5 bases). Germline CDR1 MNHNS, CDR2 SASEGT. V lost 4 bases, J lost 2 bases, and 9 bases lay in between. The CDR3 extends over 15 amino acids. Here the CDR3 DNA reads TGTGCCAGCAGTGCCAGGGATGCTGGGGCCAACGTCCTGACTTTC. Protein sequence: CASSARDAGANVLTF.

For the CDR3, the DNA is TGTGCCAGCTCTACAGGGGGCGGGAGCACTGAAGCTTTCTTT. This gives the protein CASSTGGGSTEAFF. V is TRBV6-1 and J is TRBJ1-1, with TRBD1 matching over 9 bases. V trimming: 8 bases; J trimming: 4 bases; junction bases outside the gene matches: 8. The CDR3 extends over 14 amino acids. Germline V gives CDR1 MNHNS, CDR2 SASEGT.

The V and J genes are TRBV7-2 and TRBJ2-3; tentatively, D is TRBD2 (6 bases). CDR1 and CDR2 from the germline V gene are SGHTA and FQGNSA. The CDR3 totals 14 residues. Trimming removed 5 bases from V and 4 bases from J, with 13 bases in between. The CDR3 DNA follows: TGTGCCAGCAGCCTGGGACTCTCCCCAGATACGCAGTATTTT. Its translation is CASSLGLSPDTQYF. Drawing the rest from reference TRBV7-2 and TRBJ2-3, the complete variable domain is GAGVSQSPSNKVTEKGKDVELRCDPISGHTALYWYRQSLGQGLEFLIYFQGNSAPDKSGLPSDRFSAERTGGSVSTLTIQRTQQEDSAVYLCASSLGLSPDTQYFGPGTRLTVL.

This CDR3 reads CATAVQAKNIQYF. The DNA for the CDR3 is TGTGCCACCGCCGTACAAGCCAAAAACATTCAGTACTTC. The V call is TRBV10-3, the J call TRBJ2-4; D is ambiguous. The germline V and J ends were trimmed by 10 bases and 0 bases, with 10 bases remaining between them. The germline V gene encodes CDR1 ENHRY and CDR2 SYGVKD. This CDR3 has 13 residues.

This chain connects TRBV6-6 to TRBJ2-2, with D tentatively TRBD1 (5 bases). The ends were cut back, 8 bases at V and 3 bases at J, with 7 bases in the middle. Germline CDR1 and CDR2: MNHNY and SVGAGI (reference sequence). The CDR3 spans 12 residues. In DNA, the CDR3 is TGTGCCAGCGAAGGGGACACCGGGGAGCTGTTTTTT. Amino acids: CASEGDTGELFF.

The chain links TRBV4-3 to TRBJ2-7, with D perhaps matching TRBD2 (6 bases). V lost 0 bases and J 2 bases, leaving 14 bases between the germline ends. Germline-derived CDR1 and CDR2 are LGHNA and YSLEER. This CDR3 contains 16 residues. CDR3 sequence reads: CASSQDHGGIPYEQYF. The CDR3 DNA reads TGCGCCAGCAGCCAAGATCATGGGGGGATCCCCTACGAGCAGTACTTC.

CDR3 in amino acids: CASSRSNLRLWRAGGQPQHF. Here the CDR3 DNA reads TGTGCCAGCTCACGTTCAAATCTCCGATTATGGAGGGCAGGCGGTCAGCCCCAGCATTTT. The genes are TRBV18 and TRBJ1-5, with no clear D. V dropped 4 bases and J dropped 6 bases, with 31 bases sitting between them. The CDR3 is 20 residues long. Germline CDR1 KGHSH, CDR2 LQKENI.

The chain joins TRBV18 to TRBJ1-5; D might be TRBD1 (5 bases). Trimming removed 0 bases from V and 5 bases from J, with 11 bases in between. CDR1 KGHSH and CDR2 LQKENI come from the germline V gene. This CDR3 is built from 15 residues. DNA for the CDR3: TGTGCCAGCTCACCACCGAGTCAGGGATATCAGCCCCAGCATTTT. This codes for CASSPPSQGYQPQHF.

The CDR3 DNA reads TGTGCCAGCAGTGAGTGGACAGGGGTTTCACCCCTCCACTTT. This codes for CASSEWTGVSPLHF. The chain couples TRBV27 to TRBJ1-6; TRBD1 agrees at 9 bases. The germline V gene encodes CDR1 MNHEY and CDR2 SMNVEV (reference sequence). This CDR3 has 14 residues. The V gene end was trimmed by 5 bases and the J gene end by 9 bases; junction bases not matched to a gene: 5.